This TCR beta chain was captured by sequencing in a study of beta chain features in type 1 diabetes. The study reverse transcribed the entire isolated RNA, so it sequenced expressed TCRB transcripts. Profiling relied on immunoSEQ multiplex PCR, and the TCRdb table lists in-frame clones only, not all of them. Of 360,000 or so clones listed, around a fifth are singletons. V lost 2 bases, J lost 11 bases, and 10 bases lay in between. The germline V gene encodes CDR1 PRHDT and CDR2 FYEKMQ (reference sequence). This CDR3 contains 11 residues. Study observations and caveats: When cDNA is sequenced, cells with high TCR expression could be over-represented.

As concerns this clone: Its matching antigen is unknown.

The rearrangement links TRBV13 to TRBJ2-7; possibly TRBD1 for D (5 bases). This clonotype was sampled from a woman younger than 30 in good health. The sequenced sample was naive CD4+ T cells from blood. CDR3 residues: CASSLQAQEYF. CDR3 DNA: TGTGCCAGCAGCTTACAGGCACAGGAGTACTTC.